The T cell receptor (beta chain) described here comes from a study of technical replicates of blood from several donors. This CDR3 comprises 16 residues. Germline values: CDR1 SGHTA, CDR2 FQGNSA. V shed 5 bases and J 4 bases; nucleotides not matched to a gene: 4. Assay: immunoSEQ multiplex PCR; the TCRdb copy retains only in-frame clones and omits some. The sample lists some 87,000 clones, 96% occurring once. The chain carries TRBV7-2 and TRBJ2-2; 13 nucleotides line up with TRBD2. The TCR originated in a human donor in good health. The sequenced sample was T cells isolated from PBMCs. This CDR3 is CASSLRLAGGTGELFF. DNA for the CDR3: TGTGCCAGCAGCCTACGACTAGCGGGGGGCACCGGGGAGCTGTTTTTT.